This TCR beta chain is drawn from a study of blood T cell repertoires in COVID-19. Study summary: There were acute and convalescent COVID-19 samples, and they came from the United States, Italy and Spain. Nucleic acid was either cDNA or gDNA, and it came from T cells, B-cell-depleted T cells, or PBMCs.

This CDR3 has 12 amino acids. Trimming shortened V by 7 bases and J by 14 bases, and 15 bases separated the two germline ends. Per the original data handling: Estimation of nucleated cell counts relied on the amplification of reference gene primers. Assay: immunoSEQ multiplex PCR; the TCRdb copy retains only in-frame clones and omits some. The DNA was the basis for D and trimming; V, J and clone size are from that table. The profile shows 75,000 to 95,000 clones, approximately 80% of them singletons. J is TRBJ1-6 and V is TRBV12-3 or TRBV12-4; a weak D match, TRBD1 (5 bases). Material: peripheral blood. The clonotype was recovered from a man aged 55 to 70 with acute or convalescent COVID-19. CDR3 in DNA: TGTGCCAGCACCCTCCAGGGAATGGCCCTCCACTTT. Translating it yields CASTLQGMALHF.